A selection of T cell receptor beta chains follows, all from one sample in a study of Ad26.COV2.S vaccination and SARS-CoV-2 variants. Clones were read by immunoSEQ multiplex PCR, and TCRdb kept only the in-frame ones, dropping some. The data contain about 400,000 clones, less than 90% of them singletons. The source was peripheral blood, collected in a trial of Ad26.COV2.S vaccine versus placebo. The receptors shown here come from a person aged 18-60 years who received the Ad26.COV2.S COVID-19 vaccine or a placebo. CDR3s include the opening cysteine and the closing phenylalanine or tryptophan. Each record gives: D gene, V gene, J gene, CDR3 DNA, CDR3 protein. D genes are given only for firm matches.

d_gene: -; v_gene: TRBV29-1; j_gene: TRBJ1-6; CDR3nt: TGCAGCGTTAAGCCTACCTATAATTCACCCCTCCACTTT; CDR3aa: CSVKPTYNSPLHF
d_gene: -; v_gene: TRBV7-8; j_gene: TRBJ1-4; CDR3nt: TGTGCCAGCAGCTCCCGGTTCGACAGACAAAATGAAAAACTGTTTTTT; CDR3aa: CASSSRFDRQNEKLFF
d_gene: -; v_gene: TRBV5-1; j_gene: TRBJ2-2; CDR3nt: TGCGCCAGCAGCTTGGACCCGGCGACCGGGGAGCTGTTTTTT; CDR3aa: CASSLDPATGELFF
d_gene: -; v_gene: TRBV5-4; j_gene: TRBJ1-1; CDR3nt: TGTGCCAGCAGCTTGATGGCAGGGAGGTATAAGAACACTGAAGCTTTCTTT; CDR3aa: CASSLMAGRYKNTEAFF
d_gene: TRBD1; v_gene: TRBV20-1; j_gene: TRBJ1-2; CDR3nt: TGCAGTGCTCGTGGGACAGCTTTCGATGGCTACACCTTC; CDR3aa: CSARGTAFDGYTF
d_gene: -; v_gene: TRBV7-9; j_gene: TRBJ1-5; CDR3nt: TGTGCCAGCAGCCTCAGCCCTAGCAATCAGCCCCAGCATTTT; CDR3aa: CASSLSPSNQPQHF
d_gene: -; v_gene: TRBV6-5; j_gene: TRBJ1-2; CDR3nt: TGTGCCAGCAGTTACGAGGGGAGAGCCTATTACACCTTC; CDR3aa: CASSYEGRAYYTF
d_gene: TRBD1; v_gene: TRBV6-2/TRBV6-3; j_gene: TRBJ1-5; CDR3nt: TGTGCCAGCAGTTATTGGACAGGTCTCAATCAGCCCCAGCATTTT; CDR3aa: CASSYWTGLNQPQHF
d_gene: -; v_gene: TRBV9; j_gene: TRBJ1-1; CDR3nt: TGTGCCAGCAGCCCCGGGACCGTGAACACTGAAGCTTTCTTT; CDR3aa: CASSPGTVNTEAFF
d_gene: -; v_gene: TRBV9; j_gene: TRBJ1-2; CDR3nt: TGTGCCAGCAGCGCAGGAGGGTCCCAGAGGGACTATGGCTACACCTTC; CDR3aa: CASSAGGSQRDYGYTF